This T cell receptor (beta chain) was identified during a study of cytomegalovirus exposure and HLA in healthy donors. V lost 0 bases, J lost 0 bases, and 12 bases lay in between. The length of the CDR3 is 16 residues. In germline, CDR1 is SNHLY, CDR2 FYNNEI. Despite likely unrecorded immune exposures, the donors were nominally healthy at the time of sampling. Notes on this clone: What it recognizes is unknown.

PCR employed 60 Vbeta and 13 Jbeta primers. Using immunoSEQ multiplex PCR, the repertoire was profiled, and TCRdb retains in-frame clones only, with some absent. The sample includes approximately 270,000 clones, roughly 80% seen only once; the top ten take about 0.28%. The study's findings and limits: Reportedly, a later analysis found an Asian-associated ancestry cluster had fewer N-insertions than the approximately 700-donor mean. Later on, a genetic analysis was performed. It linked a missense variant in DCLRE1C with V- and J-gene trimming of TCR beta. No immune exposure information besides CMV serostatus was available.

The sequencing input was PBMCs. This TCR derives from a girl aged 2-10 years in good health and CMV-seronegative. The chain uses TRBV2 and TRBJ2-7, with D possibly being TRBD2 (5 bases). The CDR3 is CASSEALKRFSYEQYF. The CDR3 nucleotides are TGTGCCAGCAGTGAAGCGCTTAAGCGGTTCTCCTACGAGCAGTACTTC.